The entry below describes one T cell receptor (beta chain). In the original workflow: Reference gene primer amplification yielded estimated nucleated cell counts. This table comes from immunoSEQ multiplex PCR, and its TCRdb copy is limited to in-frame clones, with some not included. The V and J calls and the clone size are those of that table, but D and trimming were determined from the DNA. The data contain around 280,000 clones, 87% of them singletons. The entry originates in a study of blood T cell repertoires in COVID-19. Study as a whole: Samples taken during acute and convalescent COVID-19 were collected in the United States, Italy and Spain. PBMCs, B-cell-depleted T cells, or T cells provided the cDNA or gDNA that made up the material.

The CDR3 consists of 16 residues. Germline V gives CDR1 KGHSH, CDR2 LQKENI. V was clipped by 3 bases and J by 4 bases; unmatched bases: 10. The rearrangement joins TRBV18 to TRBJ2-3; 7 nucleotides agree with TRBD2. The sequenced sample was peripheral blood. The receptor comes from a woman between 45 and 65 years old who had recovered from COVID-19. The CDR3 region is CASSPRGAGTPDTQYF. The CDR3 nucleotides read TGTGCCAGCTCACCCCGTGGAGCGGGGACCCCAGATACGCAGTATTTT.